Listed here are 26 T cell receptor beta chains from one sample, sequenced in a study of CD8+ T cells in alopecia areata. As the sequencing template, cDNA was produced by extracting RNA and reverse transcribing it. The table came from immunoSEQ multiplex PCR; TCRdb's copy has only in-frame clones and leaves some out. Seen here are under 250,000 clones, more than 60% observed once, and the top ten hold 0.95% to 1.5%. Indicated treatment: oral pan-JAK inhibitor, 5-10 mg twice daily. The sequencing used CD4+ T cells sorted from blood, collected at week 44, from a patient treated with tofacitinib. The receptor set was obtained from a human donor with alopecia areata.

This clone has a handful of counts. This chain links TRBV29-1 with TRBJ2-5; D uncertain. The CDR3 extends over 14 amino acids. Germline CDR1 and CDR2: SQVTM and ANQGSEA. Between the trimmed V and J ends, which lost 0 bases and 1 base, there was a span of 9 bases. The CDR3: CSVEDLGAQETQYF. CDR3 sequence (DNA): TGCAGCGTTGAAGATCTTGGAGCCCAAGAGACCCAGTACTTC.

The chain uses TRBV18 and TRBJ2-1; 7 positions match TRBD1. V lost 3 bases to trimming and J lost 6 bases; unmatched junction nucleotides: 5. The germline CDR1 and CDR2 sequences are KGHSH and LQKENI. The CDR3 runs 14 residues. The CDR3 DNA reads TGTGCCAGCTCACCCGGACAGGCAGGCAATGAGCAGTTCTTC. It is translated as CASSPGQAGNEQFF.

The V call is TRBV5-6, the J call TRBJ1-4; D remains unclear. Trimming removed 2 bases from V and 8 bases from J, with 4 bases in between. Germline values: CDR1 SGHDT, CDR2 YYEEEE. The CDR3 is 11 residues long. Here the CDR3 reads CASSFGEKLFF. The CDR3 DNA reads as TGTGCCAGCAGCTTTGGGGAAAAACTGTTTTTT.

This clone turned up a few times. The chain employs TRBV29-1 and TRBJ1-5; D is unresolved. From germline, CDR1 is SQVTM and CDR2 ANQGSEA. The CDR3 sequence is 12 residues long. V lost 6 bases and J lost 4, with 10 bases in between. The CDR3 DNA is TGCAGCGTACTCGACGGGAATCAGCCCCAGCATTTT. It is translated as CSVLDGNQPQHF.

The sample holds a few counts of this clone. This chain uses TRBV5-1 with TRBJ2-5; 7 bases are a match to TRBD2. The germline V gene has CDR1 SGHRS and CDR2 YFSETQ. The CDR3 spans 14 residues. The ends lost 1 base at V and 1 base at J; junction bases unmatched: 1. The CDR3 region has the DNA TGCGCCAGCAGCTTGCGCGGGGGCCAAGAGACCCAGTACTTC. The encoded protein is CASSLRGGQETQYF.

This clone has ten or more counts. The rearrangement joins TRBV7-2 to TRBJ2-3; D is ambiguous. The CDR3 totals 16 residues. Germline values: CDR1 SGHTA, CDR2 FQGNSA. V lost 5 bases and J 6 bases, leaving 21 bases between the germline ends. Here the CDR3 DNA reads TGTGCCAGCAGCCCCGTTCGGCTGGACCTGGGGGATACGCAGTATTTT. Protein product: CASSPVRLDLGDTQYF.

With regard to this clone: Other nucleotide sequences in the sample specify the same CDR3. The rearrangement joins TRBV9 to TRBJ1-2, with D tentatively TRBD1 (5 bases). Germline V gene data show CDR1 as SGDLS and CDR2 as YYNGEE. Trimming removed 3 bases from V and 4 bases from J, with 7 bases in between. The CDR3 is 12 residues long. The CDR3 nucleotides are TGTGCCAGCAGCGCGACAGTCTATGGCTACACCTTC. Translating it yields CASSATVYGYTF.

This clone has a single count. The rearrangement links TRBV2 to TRBJ2-4; no reliable D call. The CDR3 contains 11 residues. Trimming stripped 7 bases from V and 7 bases from J, with 8 bases between. CDR1 SNHLY and CDR2 FYNNEI come from the germline V gene. The CDR3 is CASTVENIQYF. DNA for the CDR3: TGTGCCAGCACGGTGGAGAACATTCAGTACTTC.

The chain is built from TRBV30 and TRBJ2-2; no clear D. This CDR3 region has 14 residues. V dropped 3 bases and J dropped 1 base, with 9 bases sitting between them. Germline V CDR1 and CDR2: GTSNPN, SVGIG (reference sequence). CDR3 bases: TGTGCCTGGAGCCAGCTGGTGAACACCGGGGAGCTGTTTTTT. Translated, it gives CAWSQLVNTGELFF. The entire variable domain, with the rest obtained from reference TRBV30 and TRBJ2-2, is as follows: SQTIHQWPATLVQPVGSPLSLECTVEGTSNPNLYWYRQAAGRGLQLLFYSVGIGQISSEVPQNLSASRPQDRQFILSSKKLLLSDSGFYLCAWSQLVNTGELFFGEGSRLTVL.

The chain couples TRBV4-3 to TRBJ1-5; no reliable D call. V lost 4 bases, J lost 8 bases, and 18 bases lay in between. The CDR3 has 15 residues. Germline-derived CDR1 and CDR2 are LGHNA and YSLEER. In DNA form, the CDR3 reads TGCGCCAGCAGCCGCAACAAAGGGATTGGCGAGCCCCAGCATTTT. It translates to CASSRNKGIGEPQHF.

The chain recombines TRBV11-2 with TRBJ1-5; no firm D call. V shed 5 bases and J shed 0 bases, with 5 bases lying between them. The CDR3 sequence is 13 residues long. CDR1 is SGHAT and CDR2 is FQNNGV in the germline V gene. CDR3 sequence (DNA): TGTGCCAGCAGCCCGTATAGCAATCAGCCCCAGCATTTT. The encoded protein is CASSPYSNQPQHF. The variable domain in full, with the rest retrieved from reference TRBV11-2 and TRBJ1-5, is EAGVAQSPRYKIIEKRQSVAFWCNPISGHATLYWYQQILGQGPKLLIQFQNNGVVDDSQLPKDRFSAERLKGVDSTLKIQPAKLEDSAVYLCASSPYSNQPQHFGDGTRLSIL.

The V gene is TRBV29-1, the J gene TRBJ2-1; 8 bases map to TRBD1. Germline CDR1 and CDR2: SQVTM and ANQGSEA. This CDR3 region has 14 residues. The junction had 15 bases not matched to a gene; V was cut back by 4 bases and J by 13 bases. Here the CDR3 reads CSVVIGQGLGLQFF. In DNA form, the CDR3 reads TGCAGCGTTGTCATTGGACAGGGTTTGGGTCTTCAGTTCTTC.

This clone has more than one count but fewer than ten. The chain is built from TRBV7-2 and TRBJ2-1; 7 nucleotides line up with TRBD1. Per germline, CDR1 SGHTA and CDR2 FQGNSA. The CDR3 contains 15 residues. Trimming at V came to 5 bases and at J to 4 bases, leaving 8 bases not matched to a gene. The CDR3 DNA reads as TGTGCCAGCAGCAAACGAGACAGGGCTTACAATGAGCAGTTCTTC. Translation: CASSKRDRAYNEQFF.

The rearrangement links TRBV9 to TRBJ2-5; no definite D call. This CDR3 spans 13 amino acids. Germline CDR1 SGDLS, CDR2 YYNGEE. The V end lost 1 base, the J end lost 4 bases, and 8 bases lay between the germline ends. In DNA form, the CDR3 reads TGTGCCAGCAGCGTAAGAATGGGAGAGACCCAGTACTTC. It encodes CASSVRMGETQYF.

This chain links TRBV2 with TRBJ2-7, with D maybe TRBD1 (5 bases). The V gene lost 6 bases and the J gene lost 2 bases, with 11 bases spanning the gap. The germline V gene has CDR1 SNHLY and CDR2 FYNNEI. The CDR3 runs 13 residues. CDR3 nucleotides: TGTGCCAGCAGGGCAGGGTCCACCTACGAGCAGTACTTC. It translates to CASRAGSTYEQYF.

The chain carries TRBV19 and TRBJ2-3; the D gene could be TRBD1 or TRBD2 (5 bases each). This CDR3 is 12 amino acids long. The germline V gene encodes CDR1 LNHDA and CDR2 SQIVND (reference sequence). V dropped 5 bases and J dropped 4 bases, with 7 bases sitting between them. CDR3 residues: CASSPGPDTQYF. The CDR3 nucleotides read TGTGCCAGTAGTCCGGGGCCAGATACGCAGTATTTT.

The chain couples TRBV29-1 to TRBJ2-1; 8 bases are a match to TRBD2. CDR1 and CDR2 (germline): SQVTM, ANQGSEA. This CDR3 spans 13 amino acids. V lost 3 bases to trimming and J lost 9 bases; unmatched junction nucleotides: 7. The CDR3 DNA sequence: TGCAGCGTTGAGGTCCTAGCGGGCGGTGAGCAGTTCTTC. Amino acid sequence: CSVEVLAGGEQFF.

The chain carries TRBV6-5 and TRBJ1-1; D possibly corresponds to TRBD1 (5 bases). The ends were cut back, 6 bases at V and 5 bases at J, with 16 bases in the middle. The CDR3 extends over 14 amino acids. Germline V lookup: CDR1 MNHEY, CDR2 SVGAGI. As DNA, the CDR3 is TGTGCCAGCAGCCCTGACCTGTGGGGGACTGAAGCTTTCTTT. Residues: CASSPDLWGTEAFF.

The rearrangement joins TRBV4-2 to TRBJ2-1, with TRBD2 matching 12 bases. The V gene end was trimmed by 2 bases and the J gene end by 9 bases; junction bases not matched to a gene: 8. Germline assignment: CDR1 LGHNA and CDR2 YNFKEQ. The CDR3 covers 16 residues. The DNA for the CDR3 is TGTGCCAGCAGCCAATTGCTAGCGGGGGGGCCAACTGAGCAGTTCTTC. Its protein is CASSQLLAGGPTEQFF.

This clone appeared a single time. The chain combines TRBV9 with TRBJ2-7, with TRBD2 as a possible D gene (6 bases). The CDR3 is 14 residues long. CDR1 SGDLS and CDR2 YYNGEE come from the germline V gene. The V gene lost 0 bases and the J gene lost 4 bases, with 11 bases spanning the gap. In DNA form, the CDR3 reads TGTGCCAGCAGCGTAGGTGTGGGAGGATACGAGCAGTACTTC. Its protein is CASSVGVGGYEQYF.

A few counts support this clone. The V call is TRBV19, the J call TRBJ1-5, with a weak D call TRBD1 (5 bases). V lost 3 bases, J lost 4 bases, and 19 bases lay in between. Germline CDR1 is LNHDA and CDR2 is SQIVND (reference sequence). The CDR3 sequence is 17 residues long. The CDR3 DNA reads TGTGCCAGTAGTATCCGGACACCCGAGCCCCGTAATCAGCCCCAGCATTTT. Protein product: CASSIRTPEPRNQPQHF.

Of note for this clone: This same CDR3 is encoded by further DNA sequences in the sample. The J gene is TRBJ1-1, the V gene TRBV29-1; 7 bases line up with TRBD1. Germline V gene lookup returns CDR1 SQVTM and CDR2 ANQGSEA. Trimming removed 2 bases from V and 2 bases from J; junction bases left unmatched: 2. CDR3 length: 13 amino acids. CDR3 residues: CSVEKGANTEAFF. The DNA of the CDR3 is TGCAGCGTTGAAAAGGGGGCAAACACTGAAGCTTTCTTT.

The chain carries TRBV7-9 and TRBJ2-1; 8 bases map to TRBD1. There are 16 residues in the CDR3. V was clipped by 3 bases and J by 7 bases; unmatched bases: 11. Germline V CDR1 and CDR2: SEHNR, FQNEAQ (reference sequence). DNA of the CDR3: TGTGCCAGCAGCTTCCTGTCCGGGACAGGTGAGAATGAGCAGTTCTTC. This translates into CASSFLSGTGENEQFF.

The chain joins TRBV11-2 to TRBJ1-6; 11 nucleotides match TRBD1. Trimming at V came to 1 base and at J to 8 bases, leaving 4 bases not matched to a gene. The CDR3 is 16 amino acids. CDR1 SGHAT and CDR2 FQNNGV come from the germline V gene. The CDR3 protein is CASSLGRTGGYSPLHF. DNA for the CDR3: TGTGCCAGCAGCTTAGGCCGGACAGGGGGCTATTCACCCCTCCACTTT.

The V call is TRBV10-3, the J call TRBJ2-7; 7 nucleotides line up with TRBD2. The CDR3 consists of 15 residues. CDR1 and CDR2 from the germline V gene are ENHRY and SYGVKD. V gave up 0 bases and J gave up 2 bases; unmatched junction bases: 4. The DNA for the CDR3 is TGTGCCATCAGTGAGTCGGCGGGAGAAACCTACGAGCAGTACTTC. Translating it yields CAISESAGETYEQYF.

The V and J genes are TRBV7-2 and TRBJ1-5, with 7 bases matching TRBD1. Germline V gene data show CDR1 as SGHTA and CDR2 as FQGNSA. The CDR3 consists of 16 residues. J was trimmed by 3 bases and V by 1 base; bases with no gene match: 6. CDR3 residues: CASSLEGTALNQPQHF. CDR3 DNA sequence: TGTGCCAGCAGCTTAGAAGGGACAGCTCTCAATCAGCCCCAGCATTTT.